This is a list of T cell receptor beta chains from one sample in a study of response to subunit inactivated influenza vaccine. TCRdb redid the calling of the RT-PCR reads with MiXCR, one entry per CDR3 protein. The table lists 590,000 or so distinct CDR3 sequences, 13% to 15% of them singletons. Sequenced here: PBMCs from blood, sampled approximately 15 days before vaccination. All receptors come from a man in his fifties or sixties who received an inactivated influenza vaccine. Each CDR3 is given with its conserved first and last residue. The D gene is left open where the match is weak. The size field is filled for only some rows; it gives once, few, many or a size class.

J | V | size | length | D | DNA | CDR3
TRBJ1-5 | TRBV10-3 | . | 12 | . | TGTGCCATCAGTGAGGATGGTCAGCCCCAGCATTTT | CAISEDGQPQHF
TRBJ2-3 | TRBV20-1 | . | 14 | . | TGCAGTGCTAGTTTTCCAGATAGCACAGATACGCAGTATTTT | CSASFPDSTDTQYF
TRBJ2-3 | TRBV6-1 | once | 14 | TRBD1 | TGTGCCAGCAGGAACAGGGGGTCGACAGATACGCAGTATTTT | CASRNRGSTDTQYF
TRBJ1-2 | TRBV20-1 | many | 16 | . | TGCAGTGCTCCATCCGGGCCGCTGGGTTTCAACTATGGCTACACCTTC | CSAPSGPLGFNYGYTF
TRBJ2-3 | TRBV11-2 | . | 15 | . | TGTGCCAGCAGCTTAGTTTGGGAGGGGGCAGATACGCAGTATTTT | CASSLVWEGADTQYF
TRBJ2-3 | TRBV7-2 | . | 16 | TRBD2 | TGTGCCAGCACCCTGACTAGCGGGGGGGCGTGGGGCACGCAGTATTTT | CASTLTSGGAWGTQYF
TRBJ2-3 | TRBV28 | . | 15 | TRBD1 | TGTGCCAGCAGTTCCCCGGGACAGGGGGCAGATACGCAGTATTTT | CASSSPGQGADTQYF
TRBJ2-1 | TRBV4-3 | few | 18 | . | TGCGCCAGCAGCCAAGACTGGTCCGGGGCCAGTTATTACAATGAGCAGTTCTTC | CASSQDWSGASYYNEQFF
TRBJ2-1 | TRBV12-3/TRBV12-4 | . | 12 | . | TGTGCCAGCAGTTTACCCCCCAATGAGCAGTTCTTC | CASSLPPNEQFF
TRBJ2-5 | TRBV24-1 | . | 17 | TRBD2 | TGTGCCACCAGTGATTTTCAGCGGGGGGGCCGCCAAGAGACCCAGTACTTC | CATSDFQRGGRQETQYF
TRBJ2-1 | TRBV12-3/TRBV12-4 | few | 14 | . | TGTGCCAGCAGTCTTTCCCGGATGTACAATGAGCAGTTCTTC | CASSLSRMYNEQFF
TRBJ2-5 | TRBV7-2 | . | 15 | . | TGTGCCAGCAGCCGAGGGGGGCGGGGAAAAGAGACCCAGTACTTC | CASSRGGRGKETQYF
TRBJ2-7 | TRBV7-2 | . | 16 | TRBD2 | TGTGCCAGCAGCTTAGGAAGCGGGAGGAGCTCCTACGAGCAGTACTTC | CASSLGSGRSSYEQYF
TRBJ2-1 | TRBV6-1 | many | 13 | . | TGTGCCAGCAGGGGGTTGTCCTACAATGAGCAGTTCTTC | CASRGLSYNEQFF